The 22 T cell receptor beta chains presented below share a single source sample, sequenced in a study of PD-1 blockade in classical Hodgkin lymphoma. The repertoire was sequenced with immunoSEQ multiplex PCR; TCRdb's copy has only in-frame clones and lacks some. The table shows some 100,000 clones, with roughly 92% occurring only once. Brentuximab vedotin exposure varied, and every patient relapsed after autologous stem cell transplantation. Sample: peripheral blood mononuclear cells (PBMCs), taken at baseline. The receptors originated from a human donor with classical Hodgkin lymphoma.

This clone is a singleton in its sample. V gene TRBV7-6 combines with J gene TRBJ2-7; 7 bases fit TRBD1. Germline V gives CDR1 SGHVS, CDR2 FNYEAQ. Unmatched junction bases numbered 16, after V lost 3 bases and J lost 2 bases. The CDR3 spans 18 residues. Written as DNA, the CDR3 is TGTGCCAGCAGCTTGACAAAAATAAGGACAGGTAATCCCTACGAGCAGTACTTC. Translation gives CASSLTKIRTGNPYEQYF.

The chain uses TRBV30 and TRBJ2-7, with TRBD2 identical over 13 bases. Germline V gene data show CDR1 as GTSNPN and CDR2 as SVGIG (reference sequence). This CDR3 comprises 18 residues. The ends lost 0 bases at V and 4 bases at J; junction bases unmatched: 12. The CDR3 DNA sequence: TGTGCCTGGAGTGTAGAGGGGAAGACTAGCGGGAGGTGGTACGAGCAGTACTTC. Encoded protein: CAWSVEGKTSGRWYEQYF. Supplemented by reference TRBV30 and TRBJ2-7, the full variable domain reads SQTIHQWPATLVQPVGSPLSLECTVEGTSNPNLYWYRQAAGRGLQLLFYSVGIGQISSEVPQNLSASRPQDRQFILSSKKLLLSDSGFYLCAWSVEGKTSGRWYEQYFGPGTRLTVT.

A note on this clone: Its ends do not fully match the called genes, so a read error is possible. This CDR3 reads CASNLGSGNTIYF. The CDR3 DNA is TGTGCCAGCAACTTAGGGTCAGGAAACACCATATATTTT. This sequence joins TRBV7-8 and TRBJ1-3; D is uncertain. The CDR3 length is 13 residues. Germline V gives CDR1 SGHVS, CDR2 FQNEAQ.

Note on this clone: Other DNA sequences in the sample encode the same CDR3. The chain uses TRBV6-5 and TRBJ1-2, with 8 bases identical to TRBD1. Germline V gives CDR1 MNHEY, CDR2 SVGAGI. V trimming: 4 bases; J trimming: 7 bases; junction bases outside the gene matches: 5. The CDR3 totals 13 residues. Here the CDR3 DNA reads TGTGCCAGCAGTTTCCAGGGGGCTGGTGGCTACACCTTC. Amino acids: CASSFQGAGGYTF.

V usage is TRBV14 and J usage is TRBJ2-1; 13 bases are a match to TRBD2. Per the germline V gene, CDR1 is SGHDN and CDR2 is FVKESK. This CDR3 has 20 amino acids. J gave up 6 bases and V 0 bases, and 14 bases lay outside the gene matches. The CDR3 spells CASSQDGTGTSGISVNEQFF. CDR3 sequence (DNA): TGTGCCAGCAGCCAAGACGGAACCGGGACTAGCGGGATTTCGGTCAATGAGCAGTTCTTC. Full variable domain (missing parts from reference TRBV14 and TRBJ2-1): EAGVTQFPSHSVIEKGQTVTLRCDPISGHDNLYWYRRVMGKEIKFLLHFVKESKQDESGMPNNRFLAERTGGTYSTLKVQPAELEDSGVYFCASSQDGTGTSGISVNEQFFGPGTRLTVL.

The gene calls are TRBV4-2 and TRBJ2-3, with 9 bases identical to TRBD2. Germline V lookup: CDR1 LGHNA, CDR2 YNFKEQ. V shed 5 bases, J shed 2 bases, and the junction held 8 bases outside the gene matches. CDR3 length: 16 amino acids. CDR3 nucleotide sequence: TGTGCCAGCAGCGACCGGCTAGCGGGAAACACAGATACGCAGTATTTT. It encodes CASSDRLAGNTDTQYF.

The J gene is TRBJ2-7, the V gene TRBV10-3; 7 bases are shared with TRBD2. V lost 1 base, J lost 0 bases, and 6 bases stayed unmatched. The CDR3 consists of 16 residues. From germline, CDR1 is ENHRY and CDR2 SYGVKD. The CDR3: CAISELTSLSSYEQYF. The CDR3 nucleotides are TGTGCCATCAGTGAGTTGACTAGCCTGAGCTCCTACGAGCAGTACTTC.

The chain links TRBV29-1 to TRBJ2-7; TRBD2 matches at 9 bases. CDR3 length equals 16 residues. After removal of 4 bases from V and 3 bases from J, the junction contained 13 bases not matched to a gene. Germline V gives CDR1 SQVTM, CDR2 ANQGSEA. CDR3 coding DNA: TGCAGCGTTGTCTCATTAGCGGGAGCTCTCTACTACGAGCAGTACTTC. Its translation is CSVVSLAGALYYEQYF.

The V call is TRBV28, the J call TRBJ2-7; 10 bases map to TRBD1. CDR1 is MDHEN, CDR2 SYDVKM, per germline. V was clipped by 5 bases and J by 6 bases; unmatched bases: 10. This CDR3 comprises 15 residues. The CDR3 bases are TGTGCCAGCAGTCTCCGGACCGGGACAGGGGCCGAGCAGTACTTC. Amino acid sequence: CASSLRTGTGAEQYF.

The rearrangement uses TRBV6-6 and TRBJ1-4; D is unresolved. V was trimmed by 5 bases and J by 7 bases, leaving 5 bases between them. Germline V gene lookup returns CDR1 MNHNY and CDR2 SVGAGI (reference sequence). The CDR3 consists of 11 residues. This CDR3 is CASSQSEKLFF. CDR3 nucleotides: TGTGCCAGCAGTCAAAGTGAAAAACTGTTTTTT.

This chain uses TRBV29-1 with TRBJ1-4; tentatively, D is TRBD1 (5 bases). Trimming left V 6 bases short and J 5 bases short, with 10 bases between. This CDR3 comprises 12 residues. Germline V gives CDR1 SQVTM, CDR2 ANQGSEA. CDR3 protein: CSVRGLNEKLFF. Here the CDR3 DNA reads TGCAGCGTCCGGGGCCTCAATGAAAAACTGTTTTTT.

This clone appeared once. This chain joins TRBV19 and TRBJ1-2; 8 bases fit TRBD1. CDR1 and CDR2 from the germline V gene are LNHDA and SQIVND (reference sequence). The V segment lost 7 bases and the J segment 4 bases; nucleotides outside the gene matches: 2. The CDR3 spans 12 residues. Written as DNA, the CDR3 is TGTGCCAGTACGACAGGGGCCTATGGCTACACCTTC. Its protein product is CASTTGAYGYTF.

The V and J genes are TRBV11-2 and TRBJ2-1, with 11 bases matching TRBD2. The V gene end was trimmed by 5 bases and the J gene end by 9 bases; junction bases not matched to a gene: 9. The CDR3 contains 15 residues. Germline-derived CDR1 and CDR2 are SGHAT and FQNNGV. The CDR3 DNA reads as TGTGCCAGCAGCCGAACTAGCGGGAGTGGCGGTGAGCAGTTCTTC. Translated, it gives CASSRTSGSGGEQFF. Supplemented by reference TRBV11-2 and TRBJ2-1, the full variable domain reads EAGVAQSPRYKIIEKRQSVAFWCNPISGHATLYWYQQILGQGPKLLIQFQNNGVVDDSQLPKDRFSAERLKGVDSTLKIQPAKLEDSAVYLCASSRTSGSGGEQFFGPGTRLTVL.

The chain couples TRBV5-1 to TRBJ2-3; TRBD1 is a possible D gene (5 bases). The germline gives CDR1 SGHRS, CDR2 YFSETQ. V was trimmed by 0 bases and J by 0 bases, leaving 8 bases between them. This CDR3 contains 15 residues. The CDR3 loop reads CASSLVGASTDTQYF. CDR3 coding DNA: TGCGCCAGCAGCTTGGTTGGGGCTAGCACAGATACGCAGTATTTT.

V is TRBV10-3 and J is TRBJ2-3; tentatively, D is TRBD2 (5 bases). The CDR3 contains 14 residues. Trimming pared 7 bases from V and 1 base from J, leaving 12 bases between. Germline CDR1 reads ENHRY; CDR2 reads SYGVKD. The CDR3 bases are TGTGCCATCATGAGGGTAGGCGGCACAGATACGCAGTATTTT. Protein sequence: CAIMRVGGTDTQYF.

This chain joins TRBV5-6 and TRBJ2-7; tentatively, D is TRBD1 (8 bases). V gave up 4 bases and J gave up 1 base, with 15 bases separating them. The CDR3 totals 15 residues. Germline CDR1 SGHDT, CDR2 YYEEEE. CDR3 protein: CASSPGQGGSYEQYF. DNA of the CDR3: TGTGCCAGCAGCCCCGGACAGGGAGGGTCCTACGAGCAGTACTTC.

The chain joins TRBV20-1 to TRBJ2-7; D is undetermined. CDR1 and CDR2 (germline): DFQATT, SNEGSKA (reference sequence). The CDR3 consists of 11 residues. V was clipped by 2 bases and J by 5 bases, with 7 bases between them. CDR3 DNA sequence: TGCAGTGCTAGACAGGATCACGAGCAGTACTTC. Residues: CSARQDHEQYF.

The genes are TRBV18 and TRBJ2-3; perhaps D is TRBD1 or TRBD2 (5 bases each). Trimming left V 1 base short and J 0 bases short, with 17 bases between. Germline CDR1 is KGHSH and CDR2 is LQKENI. The CDR3 is 18 amino acids. The CDR3 DNA follows: TGTGCCAGCTCACCACGGGCGGTGGGGGATCTTAGCACAGATACGCAGTATTTT. This codes for CASSPRAVGDLSTDTQYF.

The chain joins TRBV10-3 to TRBJ2-1; D not resolved. The ends were cut back, 0 bases at V and 8 bases at J, with 5 bases in the middle. In germline, CDR1 is ENHRY, CDR2 SYGVKD. The CDR3 sequence is 12 residues long. The CDR3 region is CAISESSDEQFF. The CDR3 region has the DNA TGTGCCATCAGTGAGTCCTCAGATGAGCAGTTCTTC.

The CDR3 DNA reads as TGTGCCAGCAGTTCACGGGGCCCGGAGACTGAAGCTTTCTTT. Translating it yields CASSSRGPETEAFF. V usage is TRBV28 and J usage is TRBJ1-1; D possibly corresponds to TRBD1 (5 bases). This CDR3 has 14 amino acids. Trimming stripped 4 bases from V and 5 bases from J, with 14 bases between. Germline V gene data show CDR1 as MDHEN and CDR2 as SYDVKM.

This chain uses TRBV5-6 with TRBJ2-1; the D gene is possibly TRBD2 (6 bases). Germline lookup yields CDR1 SGHDT and CDR2 YYEEEE. V was cut by 2 bases and J by 7 bases, with 13 bases left in between. The CDR3 loop spans 14 amino acids. CDR3 nucleotides: TGTGCCAGCAGCTTCGGAACCCGGGGGAATGAGCAGTTCTTC. Amino acid sequence: CASSFGTRGNEQFF.

The chain combines TRBV7-9 with TRBJ1-2; D unclear. Trimming removed 5 bases at V and 8 bases at J, with 18 bases between. CDR1 and CDR2 from the germline V gene are SEHNR and FQNEAQ (reference sequence). CDR3 size: 14 residues. CDR3 nucleotide sequence: TGTGCCAGCAGCCCTGGCGGCCAGGCGGGGGGCTACACCTTC. Its translation: CASSPGGQAGGYTF.